This T cell receptor beta chain was sequenced in a study of cytomegalovirus exposure and HLA in healthy donors. Across the whole study: Early released data had tens of millions of unique TCRs, all coming from HLA-typed donors. Study-wide points: V- and J-gene trimming in TCR beta was tied to a missense DCLRE1C variant by an analysis performed later. TCR beta sequences numbering under 20,000 were associated with HLA alleles at 0.05 false discovery rate in a later analysis. The authors assumed roughly uniform sequencing depth across donors for presence/absence analyses.

This clone showed up just a few times. The antigen remains unidentified. V gave up 5 bases and J gave up 3 bases; unmatched junction bases: 6. The CDR3 runs to 15 residues. Germline V lookup: CDR1 MRHNA, CDR2 SNTAGT. PCR amplification relied on 60 Vbeta primers (plus 13 Jbeta primers). Profiled with immunoSEQ multiplex PCR; TCRdb holds only in-frame clones, not every one. The sample gives 100,000 to 150,000 clones, 80% of which show up once; 8.9% is in the top ten. The chain employs TRBV6-4 and TRBJ1-4; 7 positions agree with TRBD1. Sequences were obtained from PBMCs. This receptor was taken from a man aged 30 to 39 in good health and CMV-seropositive. CDR3 in DNA: TGTGCCAGCAGTCAATCAGGGGGAGCTAATGAAAAACTGTTTTTT. Translated, it gives CASSQSGGANEKLFF.